The rows below give T cell receptor beta chains drawn from one sample of a study of regulatory T cells in long-lasting Graves disease. TCRdb fed the multiplex PCR reads into MiXCR, producing one record per CDR3 protein. The sample contains just over 600,000 distinct CDR3 sequences, around 15% of which appear only once. Separately, the same data were catalogued under a study of T cells in Graves' hyperthyroidism and ophthalmopathy.

The material was peripheral blood mononuclear cells (PBMCs), obtained at new diagnosis, from a patient treated with antithyroid drugs. The receptors were sampled from a woman in her 30s with Graves disease. The CDR3 runs from the conserved cysteine through the conserved F or W. D genes are given only for firm matches. Clone size is stated in some rows and not others, as once, few, many or a class when expanded.

clone_size,v_call,d_call,j_call,cdr3_aa,cdr3_nt
NA,TRBV9,NA,TRBJ2-4,CASSALDIQYF,TGTGCCAGCAGCGCGCTCGACATTCAGTACTTC
many,TRBV29-1,TRBD1,TRBJ2-3,CSVEGTGTTDTQYF,TGCAGCGTTGAAGGGACAGGGACCACAGATACGCAGTATTTT
once,TRBV10-3,TRBD1,TRBJ2-6,CAALRGQGGVLTF,TGTGCCGCCCTCCGTGGACAGGGTGGCGTCCTGACTTTC
many,TRBV27,NA,TRBJ2-5,CASSHESSRGGETQYF,TGTGCCAGCAGCCACGAATCCTCCAGGGGAGGGGAGACCCAGTACTTC
NA,TRBV4-1,TRBD2,TRBJ2-3,CASSQPTSGSTDTQYF,TGCGCCAGCAGCCAACCGACTAGCGGGAGCACAGATACGCAGTATTTT
many,TRBV11-2,NA,TRBJ2-3,CASSLAQSGRTDTQYF,TGTGCCAGCAGCTTAGCTCAATCCGGACGCACAGATACGCAGTATTTT
few,TRBV12-3/TRBV12-4,TRBD1,TRBJ1-2,CASRTGTGVGYTF,TGTGCCAGCAGGACCGGGACAGGGGTTGGCTACACCTTC
NA,TRBV6-5,TRBD1,TRBJ2-1,CASSSPGGYEQFF,TGTGCCAGCAGTTCCCCAGGGGGCTATGAGCAGTTCTTC
NA,TRBV29-1,NA,TRBJ2-1,CSVDKAESYNEQFF,TGCAGCGTTGATAAAGCGGAGAGCTACAATGAGCAGTTCTTC
many,TRBV3-1,TRBD1,TRBJ2-7,CASSQFYTGTARSEQYF,TGTGCCAGCAGCCAATTTTACACCGGGACAGCTCGCTCCGAGCAGTACTTC
many,TRBV7-2,NA,TRBJ2-7,CASSLRVIGYEQYF,TGTGCCAGCAGCTTAAGGGTTATAGGCTACGAGCAGTACTTC
NA,TRBV3-1,NA,TRBJ2-2,CASSQDSVGLPNTGELFF,TGTGCCAGCAGCCAAGATTCGGTCGGACTTCCCAACACCGGGGAGCTGTTTTTT
NA,TRBV18,NA,TRBJ2-2,CASSPPGGDTGELFF,TGTGCCAGCTCACCACCAGGGGGTGACACCGGGGAGCTGTTTTTT
many,TRBV28,NA,TRBJ1-4,CASSLSGAGEKLFF,TGTGCCAGCAGTTTATCCGGGGCGGGGGAAAAACTGTTTTTT
NA,TRBV28,NA,TRBJ2-1,CASGRDEQFF,TGTGCCAGCGGGCGGGATGAGCAGTTCTTC
many,TRBV3-1,NA,TRBJ1-2,CASSQIQNWYGYTF,TGTGCCAGCAGCCAAATTCAGAACTGGTATGGCTACACCTTC
NA,TRBV2,TRBD1,TRBJ2-1,CASSGEQGAYNEQFF,TGTGCCAGCAGTGGGGAACAGGGGGCCTACAATGAGCAGTTCTTC
few,TRBV4-1,TRBD1,TRBJ2-7,CASRPGDSSYEQYF,TGCGCCAGCAGGCCTGGGGACAGCTCCTACGAGCAGTACTTC
many,TRBV28,NA,TRBJ2-5,CASSSHGPGFETQYF,TGTGCCAGCAGTTCCCACGGTCCGGGTTTTGAGACCCAGTACTTC
NA,TRBV7-9,NA,TRBJ2-5,CASSLTGMLETQYF,TGTGCCAGCAGCCTCACAGGGATGCTAGAGACCCAGTACTTC
NA,TRBV10-1,NA,TRBJ2-3,CASSDLAGTDTQYF,TGCGCCAGCAGTGATTTGGCTGGAACAGATACGCAGTATTTT
many,TRBV12-3/TRBV12-4,NA,TRBJ1-4,CASSFRGAKTVEKLFF,TGTGCCAGCAGTTTTAGGGGAGCAAAAACCGTTGAAAAACTGTTTTTT
many,TRBV24-1,NA,TRBJ1-5,CATSSGSNQPQHF,TGTGCCACCAGTTCAGGGAGCAATCAGCCCCAGCATTTT
many,TRBV7-3,TRBD1,TRBJ2-2,CASSDNRGSTGELFF,TGTGCCAGCAGCGATAACAGGGGAAGTACCGGGGAGCTGTTTTTT
once,TRBV6-2/TRBV6-3,TRBD2,TRBJ2-1,CASSGLAGGPKGNEQFF,TGTGCCAGCAGCGGACTAGCGGGAGGGCCCAAGGGCAATGAGCAGTTCTTC
many,TRBV20-1,NA,TRBJ2-7,CSASSGRVVTYEQYF,TGCAGTGCTAGCTCAGGCAGGGTCGTGACTTACGAGCAGTACTTC
NA,TRBV7-9,NA,TRBJ1-2,CASSLAAPSGYTF,TGTGCCAGCAGCTTAGCTGCGCCCAGCGGCTACACCTTC
many,TRBV28,TRBD1,TRBJ1-5,CASSLQGVQPQHF,TGTGCCAGCAGTTTACAGGGGGTGCAGCCCCAGCATTTT
many,TRBV28,TRBD1,TRBJ2-7,CASGDRGYYYEQYF,TGTGCCAGCGGAGACAGGGGTTACTACTACGAGCAGTACTTC
NA,TRBV9,NA,TRBJ2-3,CASSVVGMTSTDTQYF,TGTGCCAGCAGCGTAGTGGGGATGACTAGCACAGATACGCAGTATTTT
many,TRBV7-2,NA,TRBJ1-1,CASSLGTSTEAFF,TGTGCCAGCAGCTTAGGGACAAGCACTGAAGCTTTCTTT
few,TRBV6-5,NA,TRBJ2-7,CASSLEGRYKQYF,TGTGCCAGCAGTTTAGAGGGGAGGTACAAGCAGTACTTC
many,TRBV7-9,NA,TRBJ2-5,CASSLRSVGPQETQYF,TGTGCCAGCAGCTTAAGGTCTGTCGGGCCCCAAGAGACCCAGTACTTC
many,TRBV6-1,NA,TRBJ1-2,CASSEETGRYGYTF,TGTGCCAGCAGTGAAGAAACAGGGCGTTATGGCTACACCTTC
many,TRBV12-3/TRBV12-4,NA,TRBJ1-1,CASSLIRGRRSYTEAFF,TGTGCCAGCAGTTTAATTCGGGGGCGGAGGAGTTACACTGAAGCTTTCTTT
NA,TRBV29-1,NA,TRBJ1-2,CSVVIGDGYTF,TGCAGCGTTGTCATCGGGGACGGCTACACCTTC
many,TRBV5-6,TRBD1,TRBJ2-3,CASSPDRRTDTQYF,TGTGCCAGCAGCCCGGACAGGCGCACAGATACGCAGTATTTT
few,TRBV20-1,NA,TRBJ2-7,CSARTTLSYEQYF,TGCAGTGCCCGGACAACCCTCTCCTACGAGCAGTACTTC
few,TRBV3-1,NA,TRBJ2-7,CASSQDLDGTSYEQYF,TGTGCCAGCAGCCAAGATTTAGACGGGACCTCCTACGAGCAGTACTTC
many,TRBV27,NA,TRBJ2-7,CASTSTGLDSTPYEQYF,TGTGCCAGCACAAGCACGGGCCTGGACAGTACTCCCTACGAGCAGTACTTC
few,TRBV9,NA,TRBJ2-7,CASSPIERAIHEQYF,TGTGCCAGCAGCCCCATAGAGAGGGCGATCCACGAGCAGTACTTC
NA,TRBV7-9,TRBD1,TRBJ1-4,CASSSGPDRGLSNEKLFF,TGTGCCAGCAGCTCAGGCCCCGACAGGGGTCTATCTAATGAAAAACTGTTTTTT
many,TRBV13,NA,TRBJ1-1,CASSSRDTRQAFF,TGTGCCAGCAGCTCCCGGGACACCCGTCAAGCTTTCTTT
NA,TRBV20-1,TRBD1,TRBJ2-7,CATRTGSYEQYF,TGCGCAACCAGGACAGGGTCCTACGAGCAGTACTTC
many,TRBV10-3,TRBD2,TRBJ2-7,CAISGTSGNEQYF,TGTGCCATCAGTGGGACTAGCGGGAACGAGCAGTACTTC
many,TRBV7-9,NA,TRBJ1-1,CASSVGGVNTEAFF,TGTGCCAGCAGCGTGGGTGGGGTGAACACTGAAGCTTTCTTT
NA,TRBV19,NA,TRBJ1-5,CASRQTGTGGNQPQHF,TGTGCCAGTAGACAAACAGGGACGGGGGGCAATCAGCCCCAGCATTTT
few,TRBV19,TRBD1,TRBJ1-5,CASSMTGGSNQPQHF,TGTGCCAGTAGTATGACAGGGGGAAGTAATCAGCCCCAGCATTTT
few,TRBV28,NA,TRBJ2-5,CASSINGPRETQYF,TGTGCCAGCAGTATCAACGGACCGCGAGAGACCCAGTACTTC
many,TRBV2,TRBD1,TRBJ2-2,CASRAQGAGELFF,TGTGCCAGCAGAGCTCAGGGGGCCGGGGAGCTGTTTTTT
NA,TRBV6-2/TRBV6-3,NA,TRBJ2-3,CASSSLPGASTDTQYF,TGTGCCAGCAGTTCACTCCCGGGGGCTAGCACAGATACGCAGTATTTT
few,TRBV6-1,NA,TRBJ1-5,CASSGGFNQPQHF,TGTGCCAGCAGTGGGGGGTTCAATCAGCCCCAGCATTTT
many,TRBV12-3/TRBV12-4,NA,TRBJ2-5,CASSFGPNSSQYF,TGTGCCAGCAGTTTCGGACCAAACAGCTCCCAGTACTTC